The 7 T cell receptor beta chains below were found in one sample sequenced in a study of blood T cell repertoires in COVID-19. Profiling relied on immunoSEQ multiplex PCR, and the TCRdb table lists in-frame clones only, not all of them. The sample has around 190,000 clones; roughly 76% are singletons. The sample was peripheral blood. All receptors come from a woman aged 45-65 years with active or convalescent COVID-19.

The chain combines TRBV6-1 with TRBJ2-3, with D tentatively TRBD1 (6 bases). Trimming pared 1 base from V and 3 bases from J, leaving 14 bases between. The CDR3 has 16 residues. Germline loops: CDR1 MNHNS, CDR2 SASEGT. For the CDR3, the DNA is TGTGCCAGCAGTGAAGTGGGGGCCAGGGTTACAGATACGCAGTATTTT. As protein: CASSEVGARVTDTQYF.

This clone has a handful of counts. This rearrangement joins TRBV6-6 to TRBJ1-1; TRBD1 is a possible D gene (6 bases). V was cut by 7 bases and J by 1 base, with 10 bases left in between. Per the germline V gene, CDR1 is MNHNY and CDR2 is SVGAGI (reference sequence). The CDR3 extends over 13 amino acids. CDR3 bases: TGTGCCAGCACGAGGGGGTCGAACACTGAAGCTTTCTTT. It translates to CASTRGSNTEAFF.

The chain is built from TRBV27 and TRBJ1-6; 9 bases map to TRBD1. This CDR3 spans 15 amino acids. Trimming at V came to 1 base and at J to 9 bases, leaving 4 bases not matched to a gene. Germline loops: CDR1 MNHEY, CDR2 SMNVEV (reference sequence). CDR3 amino acids: CASSLLGQGGSPLHF. CDR3 coding DNA: TGTGCCAGCAGTTTATTGGGACAGGGAGGTTCACCCCTCCACTTT.

This clone has a handful of counts. This chain joins TRBV10-3 and TRBJ1-5; 7 nucleotides line up with TRBD1. The CDR3 totals 14 residues. The V gene end was trimmed by 3 bases and the J gene end by 4 bases; junction bases not matched to a gene: 3. Per germline, CDR1 ENHRY and CDR2 SYGVKD. CDR3 loop: CAISDNRGNQPQHF. The CDR3 nucleotides are TGTGCCATCAGTGATAACAGGGGAAATCAGCCCCAGCATTTT.

This clone appeared a few times. This chain uses TRBV30 with TRBJ2-7, with TRBD1 as a possible D gene (5 bases). Trimming stripped 1 base from V and 3 bases from J, with 7 bases between. The CDR3 is 12 residues long. CDR1 is GTSNPN and CDR2 is SVGIG in the germline V gene (reference sequence). The CDR3 region is CAWSGQGYEQYF. The CDR3 DNA follows: TGTGCCTGGAGTGGGCAGGGCTACGAGCAGTACTTC.

This rearrangement joins TRBV19 to TRBJ2-7, with 7 bases matching TRBD1. This CDR3 comprises 13 residues. Germline trimming cut 7 bases from V and 0 bases from J; bases unmatched to any gene: 3. Germline-derived CDR1 and CDR2 are LNHDA and SQIVND (reference sequence). CDR3 in amino acids: CASNAGGSYEQYF. The DNA of the CDR3 is TGTGCCAGTAATGCAGGGGGCTCCTACGAGCAGTACTTC.

V usage is TRBV21-1 and J usage is TRBJ2-4; the table names TRBD1, a call not compared with the DNA. TRBV21-1 is given as a pseudogene. CDR3 size: 17 residues. The CDR3: CASSKTGGGLAKNIQYF. The CDR3 DNA reads as TGTGCCAGCAGCAAGACAGGCGGCGGCCTAGCCAAAAACATTCAGTACTTC.